This T cell receptor (beta chain) stems from a study of cytomegalovirus exposure and HLA in healthy donors. The CDR3 length is 16 residues. Germline assignment: CDR1 ENHRY and CDR2 SYGVKD. J was trimmed by 10 bases and V by 3 bases; bases with no gene match: 10. Study observations and caveats: Most subjects' HLA-A and HLA-B alleles were reportedly predicted from TCR beta sequences. A missense variant in DCLRE1C was later tied to TCR beta V- and J-gene trimming.

In regard to this clone: Its specificity is unknown.

Primers: 60 Vbeta forward and 13 Jbeta reverse. This table comes from immunoSEQ multiplex PCR, and its TCRdb copy is limited to in-frame clones, with some not included. The sample lists some 110,000 clones, approximately 76% occurring once. J is TRBJ2-1 and V is TRBV10-3; 12 nucleotides agree with TRBD1. Sequenced sample: PBMCs. This TCR was recovered from a man aged 50 to 59 in good health and CMV-seropositive. The CDR3 DNA is TGTGCCATCAGTGATGCGGGACAGGGGGCGATTTGGGAGCAGTTCTTC. Translation: CAISDAGQGAIWEQFF.